This T cell receptor beta chain was sequenced in a study of T cells in Graves' hyperthyroidism and ophthalmopathy. The source material, RNA transcripts, was used to amplify TCR beta CDR3 regions. The primer set for the first-round RT-PCR of the TCR CDR3 was HTBI. TCRdb re-derived calls from the multiplex PCR reads in MiXCR, one entry per CDR3 protein. The repertoire holds about 540,000 distinct CDR3 sequences, 46% seen once, with about 7.9% in the top ten. About this clonotype itself: An end of the junction differs from the germline gene, which may be a read error.

The source material was peripheral blood or thyroid tissue (not recorded which). This clonotype originated in a woman aged 18 to 35 with Graves' hyperthyroidism.

In nucleotides, the CDR3 is TGCAGTGCTAGTGACAGCCTTTACGGGCAGTACTTC. Translation gives CSASDSLYGQYF. The V call is TRBV20-1, the J call TRBJ2-7; possible D gene TRBD1, 5 bases. The CDR3 loop spans 12 amino acids. Germline V gives CDR1 DFQATT, CDR2 SNEGSKA (reference sequence).